The 20 T cell receptor beta chains below all came from one sample that was sequenced in a study of T cells after yellow fever vaccination. MiXCR, run by TCRdb on the 5' RACE reads, gives a single entry per CDR3 protein. In the table there are about 310,000 distinct CDR3 sequences, around 3.6% of which are singletons. The input for sequencing was PBMCs, taken on the day of the yellow fever booster vaccination. These receptors all stem from a man aged 18 to 30 who received the YFV17D yellow fever vaccine.

The sample holds a few counts of this clonotype. The genes are TRBV4-2 and TRBJ1-1, with TRBD1 as a possible D gene (6 bases). V was clipped by 3 bases and J by 1 base, with 12 bases between them. The germline V gene has CDR1 LGHNA and CDR2 YNFKEQ. CDR3 length equals 15 residues. The CDR3 loop reads CASSHPGQSNTEAFF. Written as DNA, the CDR3 is TGTGCCAGCAGCCATCCAGGACAGTCGAACACTGAAGCTTTCTTT.

This clonotype has ten or more counts. This chain links TRBV5-1 with TRBJ2-1; D is uncertain. Germline V gene data show CDR1 as SGHRS and CDR2 as YFSETQ. The CDR3 sequence is 14 residues long. With 1 base removed from V and 0 bases from J, the gap between germline ends came to 5 bases. DNA of the CDR3: TGCGCCAGCAGCTTGCTGAACTCCTACAATGAGCAGTTCTTC. It is translated as CASSLLNSYNEQFF.

This clonotype was observed many times. A much larger clone sits a single nucleotide away, making a read error possible. The J gene is TRBJ2-1, the V gene TRBV13; D uncertain. Germline-derived CDR1 and CDR2 are PRHDT and FYEKMQ (reference sequence). The CDR3 consists of 12 residues. Here the CDR3 DNA reads TGTGCCAGCAGCTTAGGGTACAGTGAGCAGTTCTTC. Translation: CASSLGYSEQFF.

Note on this clonotype: A much larger clone lies a single base off, so this may be a read error. J is TRBJ2-3 and V is TRBV6-2 or TRBV6-3; no clear D gene. This CDR3 region has 13 residues. CDR1 is MNHEY and CDR2 is SVGEGT in the germline V gene. Trimming stripped 2 bases from V and 5 bases from J, with 8 bases between. CDR3 protein: CASSYAAEDTQYF. The CDR3 DNA sequence: TGTGCCAGCAGTTACGCGGCTGAAGATACGCAGTATTTT.

There are many counts of this clonotype. The V call is TRBV6-6, the J call TRBJ1-5, with unresolved D. V lost 7 bases and J 5 bases, leaving 15 bases between the germline ends. CDR3 length: 14 residues. Germline V CDR1 and CDR2: MNHNY, SVGAGI (reference sequence). In DNA, the CDR3 is TGTGCCAGCACCCCGAGGGCAGGAGATCAGCCCCAGCATTTT. The encoded protein is CASTPRAGDQPQHF.

Ten or more counts support this clonotype. V is TRBV6-5 and J is TRBJ1-4; D gene ambiguous. The germline V and J ends were trimmed by 2 bases and 7 bases, with 26 bases remaining between them. The CDR3 contains 19 residues. CDR1 is MNHEY and CDR2 is SVGAGI in the germline V gene. The CDR3 reads CASSYAQVDRPEGREKLFF. In DNA, the CDR3 is TGTGCCAGCAGTTACGCCCAAGTTGACCGTCCAGAAGGTCGTGAAAAACTGTTTTTT.

The V and J genes are TRBV5-4 and TRBJ2-1, with D perhaps TRBD1 or TRBD2 (5 bases each). V was trimmed by 3 bases and J by 5 bases, leaving 9 bases between them. Germline-derived CDR1 and CDR2 are SGHNT and YYREEE (reference sequence). The CDR3 contains 13 residues. The CDR3 is CASSSGTHNEQFF. DNA of the CDR3: TGTGCCAGCAGCTCCGGGACCCACAATGAGCAGTTCTTC.

This clonotype was seen a few times. The chain uses TRBV5-1 and TRBJ2-1; TRBD1 matches 9 bases. The V segment lost 4 bases and the J segment 2 bases; nucleotides outside the gene matches: 7. This CDR3 is built from 16 residues. Germline lookup yields CDR1 SGHRS and CDR2 YFSETQ. Written as DNA, the CDR3 is TGCGCCAGCAGCCCACCACAGGGGGCCCCCTACAATGAGCAGTTCTTC. This encodes CASSPPQGAPYNEQFF.

This clonotype has at least ten counts. The V call is TRBV19, the J call TRBJ2-5; possible D gene TRBD1, 5 bases. Germline V CDR1 and CDR2: LNHDA, SQIVND (reference sequence). Trimming took 3 bases from V and 5 from J, leaving 10 bases between them. The CDR3 runs 13 residues. In nucleotides, the CDR3 is TGTGCCAGTAGTATTGGCAGGGCGGAGACCCAGTACTTC. Translated: CASSIGRAETQYF.

This clonotype was detected a few times. The chain employs TRBV5-1 and TRBJ2-5; 7 positions match TRBD1. The trim removed 4 bases at V and 6 bases at J, leaving 6 bases unmatched. The germline CDR1 and CDR2 sequences are SGHRS and YFSETQ. The CDR3 runs 13 residues. This CDR3 reads CASSETGMKTQYF. DNA of the CDR3: TGCGCCAGCAGCGAGACAGGGATGAAGACCCAGTACTTC.

The J gene is TRBJ1-1, the V gene TRBV7-2; TRBD1 is a possible D gene (6 bases). Between the trimmed V and J ends, which lost 4 bases and 6 bases, there was a span of 12 bases. Per the germline V gene, CDR1 is SGHTA and CDR2 is FQGNSA. This CDR3 is 13 amino acids long. CDR3 coding DNA: TGTGCCAGCAGCTGGGGGCGATGGCCTGAAGCTTTCTTT. This encodes CASSWGRWPEAFF.

The V and J genes are TRBV20-1 and TRBJ2-1, with D possibly being TRBD1 or TRBD2 (7 bases each). The CDR3 length is 14 residues. The V and J ends lost 6 bases and 9 bases respectively, with 21 bases between them. CDR1 DFQATT and CDR2 SNEGSKA come from the germline V gene (reference sequence). The CDR3, as DNA: TGCAGTGCGAGGGGGGGCAGGGGGGATGGTGAGCAGTTCTTC. Its translation: CSARGGRGDGEQFF.

This clonotype was seen only a few times. The chain joins TRBV27 to TRBJ1-4; D gene unclear. V lost 5 bases and J 3 bases, leaving 16 bases between the germline ends. The CDR3 extends over 16 amino acids. Germline V gene sequence: CDR1 MNHEY, CDR2 SMNVEV (reference sequence). The CDR3 sequence is CASSRGLRSANEKLFF. Written as DNA, the CDR3 is TGTGCCAGCAGTCGGGGTCTTAGGTCAGCTAATGAAAAACTGTTTTTT.

This clonotype was found many times. The gene calls are TRBV5-4 and TRBJ2-2; 7 nucleotides match TRBD2. From germline, CDR1 is SGHNT and CDR2 YYREEE (reference sequence). The CDR3 is 17 residues long. Trimming removed 0 bases from V and 5 bases from J; junction bases left unmatched: 10. CDR3: CASSLDSGYRGTGELFF. CDR3 nucleotides: TGTGCCAGCAGCTTGGATAGCGGGTATAGGGGAACCGGGGAGCTGTTTTTT.

This clonotype was recorded many times. The chain recombines TRBV12-3 or TRBV12-4 with TRBJ2-3; D unresolved. The length of the CDR3 is 12 residues. V gave up 6 bases and J gave up 1 base, with 5 bases separating them. Here the CDR3 reads CASRIRTDTQYF. In DNA, the CDR3 is TGTGCCAGCAGGATCCGCACAGATACGCAGTATTTT.

The table lists this clonotype with a few counts. The chain is built from TRBV20-1 and TRBJ2-3; 9 bases line up with TRBD2. Germline CDR1 DFQATT, CDR2 SNEGSKA (reference sequence). There are 15 residues in the CDR3. J gave up 5 bases and V 1 base, and 7 bases lay outside the gene matches. In DNA, the CDR3 is TGCAGTGCTAGAGTCGGCGGGGGGGCCGGAGATACGCAGTATTTT. Translation gives CSARVGGGAGDTQYF.

The chain carries TRBV18 and TRBJ1-5, with TRBD1 matching over 9 bases. This CDR3 comprises 14 residues. Trimming cost V 4 bases and J 5 bases; bases outside gene matches: 3. Germline V gene data show CDR1 as KGHSH and CDR2 as LQKENI. In nucleotides, the CDR3 is TGTGCCAGCTCACGGACAGGGGACTATCAGCCCCAGCATTTT. Protein: CASSRTGDYQPQHF.

This clonotype came up a few times. The chain carries TRBV5-5 and TRBJ1-6, with D possibly matching TRBD1 (5 bases). CDR3 length equals 14 residues. Deletions cut 2 bases from V and 10 bases from J, with 13 bases between. The germline gives CDR1 SGHKS, CDR2 YYEKEE (reference sequence). CDR3 sequence reads: CASSFGARVSPLHF. CDR3 DNA sequence: TGTGCCAGCAGCTTTGGGGCCAGGGTATCACCCCTCCACTTT.

This clonotype was seen only a few times. The genes are TRBV10-3 and TRBJ1-5; 10 bases align to TRBD1. The junction had 2 bases not matched to a gene; V was cut back by 4 bases and J by 5 bases. CDR1 and CDR2 from the germline V gene are ENHRY and SYGVKD. This CDR3 region has 14 residues. The CDR3 bases are TGTGCCATCAGTGGAGGGACAGGGGATCAGCCCCAGCATTTT. Amino acid sequence: CAISGGTGDQPQHF.

This clonotype was recorded at least ten times. The chain employs TRBV20-1 and TRBJ1-1, with 8 bases identical to TRBD1. The germline CDR1 and CDR2 sequences are DFQATT and SNEGSKA (reference sequence). The V and J ends lost 1 base and 4 bases, in that order; junction bases with no gene match: 11. This CDR3 has 16 residues. The CDR3 reads CSARAPGTGSSTEAFF. In DNA, the CDR3 is TGCAGTGCTAGAGCCCCCGGGACAGGATCAAGCACTGAAGCTTTCTTT.